This TCR beta chain came from a study of blood T cell repertoires in COVID-19. Across the study: Sources were T cells, B-cell-depleted T cells, or PBMCs; the material itself was cDNA or gDNA.

Assay used: immunoSEQ multiplex PCR; TCRdb lists only in-frame clones, some missing. The sample consists of approximately 270,000 clones, 80% to 90% of them appearing once. Adults between roughly 18 and 89 years of age took part from fewer than 30 US areas. Cohort allocation depended upon clinical history that participants reported. In Cohort 3, a recovered donor had either two negative PCRs, clearance, or symptom resolution. Germline V CDR1 and CDR2: KGHDR, SFDVKD. The germline V and J ends were trimmed by 4 bases and 5 bases, with 11 bases remaining between them. The CDR3 sequence is 14 residues long.

The origin of this receptor is a woman aged 25 to 39 who had recovered from COVID-19. This sequence joins TRBV24-1 and TRBJ2-4; D possibly corresponds to TRBD1 (6 bases). Sequenced input: PBMCs or T cells enriched from blood (not recorded which). The CDR3 DNA sequence: TGTGCCACCAGTGACCCAGGACAGCAAAACATTCAGTACTTC. Its protein is CATSDPGQQNIQYF.